A selection of T cell receptor beta chains follows, all from one sample in a study of T cell responses to AZD1222 COVID-19 vaccine. The repertoire was sequenced with immunoSEQ multiplex PCR; TCRdb's copy has only in-frame clones and lacks some. The sample carries some 180,000 clones, around 90% recorded once. The sample was peripheral blood, taken 28 days after the second dose of the MenACWY control vaccine. Receptors were obtained from an adult who received the MenACWY meningococcal vaccine as a control. CDR3s include the opening cysteine and the closing phenylalanine or tryptophan. The order of the fields is V gene, J gene, D gene, clone size, CDR3 DNA, CDR3 protein. The D gene is left open where the match is weak. The listing skips clone size in some rows; elsewhere it reads once, few, many or a size class.

V gene: TRBV6-2/TRBV6-3
J gene: TRBJ2-2
D gene: -
clone size: few
CDR3 DNA: TGTGCCAGCAACCCGGAAGGTCTGAACACCGGGGAGCTGTTTTTT
CDR3 protein: CASNPEGLNTGELFF

V gene: TRBV18
J gene: TRBJ2-2
D gene: -
clone size: -
CDR3 DNA: TGTGCCAGCTCACCGTTGACGGAGAACACCGGGGAGCTGTTTTTT
CDR3 protein: CASSPLTENTGELFF

V gene: TRBV28
J gene: TRBJ1-2
D gene: TRBD1
clone size: -
CDR3 DNA: TGTGCCAGCAGTTTATCATCCCTCAGGGGGCGAAGGTGGAGCTACACCTTC
CDR3 protein: CASSLSSLRGRRWSYTF

V gene: TRBV5-1
J gene: TRBJ2-7
D gene: TRBD2
clone size: -
CDR3 DNA: TGCGCCAGCAGCTTGGTATCCACTAGCGGGACTTTCTACGAGCAGTACTTC
CDR3 protein: CASSLVSTSGTFYEQYF

V gene: TRBV5-1
J gene: TRBJ1-2
D gene: -
clone size: -
CDR3 DNA: TGCGCCAGCAGCAAGGACATCGGCTACACCTTC
CDR3 protein: CASSKDIGYTF

V gene: TRBV19
J gene: TRBJ1-4
D gene: TRBD1
clone size: -
CDR3 DNA: TGTGCCAGTACGAGACAGGGATTTAATGAAAAACTGTTTTTT
CDR3 protein: CASTRQGFNEKLFF

V gene: TRBV28
J gene: TRBJ1-5
D gene: TRBD1
clone size: -
CDR3 DNA: TGTGCCAGCAGTTTACAGGGCAGGGGGCTAGGGCCCCAGCATTTT
CDR3 protein: CASSLQGRGLGPQHF

V gene: TRBV19
J gene: TRBJ1-1
D gene: -
clone size: -
CDR3 DNA: TGTGCCAGTAGTATCCAGGGCGACACTGAAGCTTTCTTT
CDR3 protein: CASSIQGDTEAFF

V gene: TRBV4-3
J gene: TRBJ1-2
D gene: -
clone size: -
CDR3 DNA: TGCGCCAGCAGCCAAGCGGCAACCGTTACTAACTATGGCTACACCTTC
CDR3 protein: CASSQAATVTNYGYTF

V gene: TRBV10-3
J gene: TRBJ1-5
D gene: -
clone size: -
CDR3 DNA: TGTGCCATCAGTGAGAAGGGGGGACTCAGCAATCAGCCCCAGCATTTT
CDR3 protein: CAISEKGGLSNQPQHF

V gene: TRBV29-1
J gene: TRBJ1-2
D gene: -
clone size: -
CDR3 DNA: TGCAGCGCCTCGGGGTCTACCTATGGCTACACCTTC
CDR3 protein: CSASGSTYGYTF

V gene: TRBV10-3
J gene: TRBJ1-1
D gene: -
clone size: -
CDR3 DNA: TGTGCCATCAGTGCTGGGCCCACTGAAGCTTTCTTT
CDR3 protein: CAISAGPTEAFF

V gene: TRBV7-2
J gene: TRBJ1-3
D gene: -
clone size: -
CDR3 DNA: TGTGCCAGCAGCTACAGCCCCGGGGGGGGCGCGGGAAACACCATATATTTT
CDR3 protein: CASSYSPGGGAGNTIYF

V gene: TRBV5-1
J gene: TRBJ1-1
D gene: -
clone size: -
CDR3 DNA: TGCGCCAGCACCACGGATGTCTCGGACACTGAAGCTTTCTTT
CDR3 protein: CASTTDVSDTEAFF

V gene: TRBV9
J gene: TRBJ2-1
D gene: -
clone size: -
CDR3 DNA: TGTGCCAGCAGCGTAGCGACTTCTCCCAACAATGAGCAGTTCTTC
CDR3 protein: CASSVATSPNNEQFF

V gene: TRBV10-3
J gene: TRBJ2-1
D gene: -
clone size: -
CDR3 DNA: TGTGCCATCAGTGAGTCCAGGGGGGAGGAAAGTGAGCAGTTCTTC
CDR3 protein: CAISESRGEESEQFF

V gene: TRBV3-1/TRBV3-2
J gene: TRBJ1-1
D gene: -
clone size: -
CDR3 DNA: TGTGCCAGCAGCCAATTCAGTACGAACACTGAAGCTTTCTTT
CDR3 protein: CASSQFSTNTEAFF

V gene: TRBV11-3
J gene: TRBJ2-7
D gene: TRBD2
clone size: -
CDR3 DNA: TGTGCCAGCAGCTTAGGGGCTAGCGGGAGTCGCGCCTACGAGCAGTACTTC
CDR3 protein: CASSLGASGSRAYEQYF

V gene: TRBV29-1
J gene: TRBJ1-1
D gene: -
clone size: -
CDR3 DNA: TGCGGGGGGAGCGGGGGGAACACTGAAGCTTTCTTT
CDR3 protein: CGGSGGNTEAFF

V gene: TRBV18
J gene: TRBJ1-5
D gene: -
clone size: -
CDR3 DNA: TGTGCCAGCTCACCGATCGGGGGCCTTAGCAATCAGCCCCAGCATTTT
CDR3 protein: CASSPIGGLSNQPQHF

V gene: TRBV10-3
J gene: TRBJ1-2
D gene: TRBD1
clone size: -
CDR3 DNA: TGTGCCATCAGGTCAGGGCAGGGGGATGGCTACACCTTC
CDR3 protein: CAIRSGQGDGYTF

V gene: TRBV6-2/TRBV6-3
J gene: TRBJ1-5
D gene: TRBD1
clone size: -
CDR3 DNA: TGTGCCAGCAGTTTTTTTCAGGGGGCGTATCAGCCCCAGCATTTT
CDR3 protein: CASSFFQGAYQPQHF

V gene: TRBV11-3
J gene: TRBJ1-2
D gene: TRBD1
clone size: -
CDR3 DNA: TGTGCCAGCAGGATCACCGGGACAGGGGGCAACTATGGCTACACCTTC
CDR3 protein: CASRITGTGGNYGYTF

V gene: TRBV19
J gene: TRBJ2-5
D gene: TRBD1
clone size: once
CDR3 DNA: TGTGCCAGTAGTATAGTCGGGACAGGGGATGGGACCCAGTACTTC
CDR3 protein: CASSIVGTGDGTQYF